This T cell receptor beta chain was found in a study of blood T cell repertoires in COVID-19. Study context: T cells, B-cell-depleted T cells, or PBMCs supplied cDNA or gDNA.

A note on this clone: The sample contains more than one DNA sequence encoding this CDR3.

Authors' methods: Estimated nucleated cell counts came from reference gene primer amplification. Sequencing was performed with immunoSEQ multiplex PCR; in TCRdb, only in-frame clones are kept and a portion is missing. V and J calls plus clone size are reproduced from that table; the DNA served to infer D and trimming. The sample consists of roughly 300,000 clones, approximately 90% of them appearing once. This CDR3 has 19 amino acids. V dropped 9 bases and J dropped 4; count of bases not matched to a gene: 15. The germline V gene has CDR1 SNHLY and CDR2 FYNNEI. Sequencing was carried out using PBMCs or T cells enriched from blood (not recorded which). This chain joins TRBV2 and TRBJ2-2, with 15 bases aligning to TRBD2. The source of this sequence is a woman aged 40 to 55 with acute COVID-19. The CDR3 coding sequence is TGTGCCAGGACTCCTTGCGGGACTAGCGGGGGGCGGCGCACCGGGGAGCTGTTTTTT. This encodes CARTPCGTSGGRRTGELFF.